A selection of T cell receptor beta chains follows, all from one sample in a study of blood T cells in healthy people across ages. TCRdb itself ran the 5' RACE reads through MiXCR, one entry per CDR3 protein. The sample has 1.2 million to 1.5 million distinct CDR3 sequences, 42% seen once. The sample was blood. Receptors originate from a woman under 30 in good health. Both conserved end residues are part of each CDR3. A D gene is named only where the DNA matches it firmly. Rows may omit the clone size; those that give it use once, few, many or a size class.

d_gene,v_gene,abundance,j_gene,len,CDR3nt,CDR3aa
TRBD1,TRBV20-1,.,TRBJ2-7,14,TGCAGTGCTAGAGATCGCCAGGGGGCGTACGAGCAGTACTTC,CSARDRQGAYEQYF
.,TRBV11-2,.,TRBJ2-1,13,TGTGCCAGCAGCTTAGATCTGGAGGGGGAGCAGTTCTTC,CASSLDLEGEQFF
.,TRBV29-1,.,TRBJ1-1,15,TGCAGCGTTGATCTCAGGGCCGGCCCCTACACTGAAGCTTTCTTT,CSVDLRAGPYTEAFF
.,TRBV27,.,TRBJ2-1,16,TGTGCCAGCAGTCCCCTGGCGATTCGGGGAAACAATGAGCAGTTCTTC,CASSPLAIRGNNEQFF
.,TRBV5-1,few,TRBJ1-1,14,TGCGCCAGCAGCTTCAGGAGTCAGAACACTGAAGCTTTCTTT,CASSFRSQNTEAFF
.,TRBV27,.,TRBJ2-5,12,TGTGCCAGCAGCTTCTCGAGGGATAAGCAGTACTTC,CASSFSRDKQYF
.,TRBV14,.,TRBJ2-1,14,TGTGCCAGCAGCCAAGGTCTCCCCTACAATGAGCAGTTCTTC,CASSQGLPYNEQFF
.,TRBV20-1,.,TRBJ1-1,15,TGCAGTGCTAGGGACCCCTTCTTGGGGAACACTGAAGCTTTCTTT,CSARDPFLGNTEAFF
TRBD2,TRBV4-2,few,TRBJ2-7,17,TGTGCCAGCAGCCAAGATGGGACCGGGGGGTTTACCTACGAGCAGTACTTC,CASSQDGTGGFTYEQYF
TRBD2,TRBV20-1,few,TRBJ2-4,14,TGCAGTGCGGGAGGGCGATCAGCCAAAAACATTCAGTACTTC,CSAGGRSAKNIQYF
.,TRBV12-3/TRBV12-4,.,TRBJ1-4,13,TGTGCCAGCAGTTTCTCAACTAATGAAAAACTGTTTTTT,CASSFSTNEKLFF
.,TRBV14,.,TRBJ2-3,13,TGTGCCAGCAGCCAAGCAAGTGGGGATACGCAGTATTTT,CASSQASGDTQYF
.,TRBV12-3/TRBV12-4,.,TRBJ2-5,13,TGTGCCAGCAGTGGGGTCAAGAAAGAGACCCAGTACTTC,CASSGVKKETQYF
.,TRBV28,.,TRBJ2-7,16,TGTGCCAGCAGTTTACGCTCGGGGGCAATGGCCTACGAGCAGTACTTC,CASSLRSGAMAYEQYF
TRBD1,TRBV11-2,few,TRBJ2-1,16,TGTGCCAGCAGCTTAGAATGGACAGGGGGCCGGGGTGAGCAGTTCTTC,CASSLEWTGGRGEQFF
.,TRBV10-3,few,TRBJ1-2,14,TGTGCCATCAGTGAGTCGGGCGGACCTTATGGCTACACCTTC,CAISESGGPYGYTF
TRBD2,TRBV12-3/TRBV12-4,few,TRBJ2-7,18,TGTGCCAGCAGCCCCGGACTAGCGGGGGGGAGAAGCATTAACGAGCAGTACTTC,CASSPGLAGGRSINEQYF
TRBD1,TRBV20-1,.,TRBJ2-1,15,TGCAGTGCGATGACCGGGACAGGGGGTACCAATGAGCAGTTCTTC,CSAMTGTGGTNEQFF
.,TRBV7-2,.,TRBJ2-1,14,TGTGCCAGCAGCTTCATCTATGAAGGCAATGAGCAGTTCTTC,CASSFIYEGNEQFF
.,TRBV15,.,TRBJ1-1,13,TGTGCCACCAGCAGAAGGGTGGGCACTGAGGCTTTCTTT,CATSRRVGTEAFF
TRBD1,TRBV5-5,.,TRBJ2-3,18,TGTGCCAGCAGCGCCCGCTTCCCCGGACAGGGGGCCACAGATACGCAGTATTTT,CASSARFPGQGATDTQYF
.,TRBV2,few,TRBJ1-2,15,TGTGCCAGCACTGAGGACAGCCCGGCAGGCTATGGCTACACCTTC,CASTEDSPAGYGYTF
.,TRBV27,few,TRBJ2-5,12,TGTGCCAGCAGTTTATCTGGACTGCTACAGTACTTC,CASSLSGLLQYF
.,TRBV12-3/TRBV12-4,once,TRBJ2-1,15,TGTGCCAGCAGTTTACAGAGGCCCTTCTGGAGTGAGCAGTTCTTC,CASSLQRPFWSEQFF
TRBD2,TRBV6-6,.,TRBJ2-7,15,TGTGCCAGCAGTCAAATGGGGACTAGCGGCTACGAGCAGTACTTC,CASSQMGTSGYEQYF
.,TRBV3-1,.,TRBJ1-2,13,TGTGCCAGCACCGGCAGCCCCGGCTCGGGTTACACCTTC,CASTGSPGSGYTF